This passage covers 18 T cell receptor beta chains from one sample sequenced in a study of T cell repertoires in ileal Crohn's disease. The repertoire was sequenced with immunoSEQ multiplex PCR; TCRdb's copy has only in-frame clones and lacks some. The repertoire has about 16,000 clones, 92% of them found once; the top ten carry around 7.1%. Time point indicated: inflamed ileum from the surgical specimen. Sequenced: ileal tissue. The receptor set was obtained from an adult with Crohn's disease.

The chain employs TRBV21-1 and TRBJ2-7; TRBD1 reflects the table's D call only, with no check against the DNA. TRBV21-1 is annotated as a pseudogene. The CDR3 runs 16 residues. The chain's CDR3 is CASSPTAGRGRFEQYF. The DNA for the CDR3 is TGTGCCAGCAGCCCCACGGCGGGCAGGGGGCGATTCGAGCAGTACTTC.

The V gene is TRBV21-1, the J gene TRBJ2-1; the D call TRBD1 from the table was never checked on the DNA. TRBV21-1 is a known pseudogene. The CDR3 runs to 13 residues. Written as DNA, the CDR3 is TGTGCCAGCGCTAAACAGGTACACAATGAGCAGTTCTTC. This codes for CASAKQVHNEQFF.

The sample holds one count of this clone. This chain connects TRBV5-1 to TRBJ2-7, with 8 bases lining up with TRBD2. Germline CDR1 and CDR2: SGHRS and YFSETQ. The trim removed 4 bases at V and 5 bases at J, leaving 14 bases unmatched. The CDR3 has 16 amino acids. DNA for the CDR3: TGCGCCAGCAGCCCCACCGGACTAGCCGATAGCCACGAGCAGTACTTC. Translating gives CASSPTGLADSHEQYF.

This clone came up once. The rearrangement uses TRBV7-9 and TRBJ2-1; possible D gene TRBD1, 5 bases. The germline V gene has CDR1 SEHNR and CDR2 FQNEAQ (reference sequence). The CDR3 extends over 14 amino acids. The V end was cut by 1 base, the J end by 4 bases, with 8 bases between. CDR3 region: CASSLGGSYNEQFF. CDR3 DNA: TGTGCCAGCAGCTTAGGGGGCTCTTACAATGAGCAGTTCTTC. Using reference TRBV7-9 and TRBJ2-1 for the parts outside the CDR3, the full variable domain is DTGVSQNPRHKITKRGQNVTFRCDPISEHNRLYWYRQTLGQGPEFLTYFQNEAQLEKSRLLSDRFSAERPKGSFSTLEIQRTEQGDSAMYLCASSLGGSYNEQFFGPGTRLTVL.

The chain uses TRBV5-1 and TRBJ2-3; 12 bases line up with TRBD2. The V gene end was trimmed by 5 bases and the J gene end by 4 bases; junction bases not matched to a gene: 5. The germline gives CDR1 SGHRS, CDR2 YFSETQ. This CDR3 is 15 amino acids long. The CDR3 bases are TGCGCCAGCAGGCGGACTAGCGGGGTGGCAGATACGCAGTATTTT. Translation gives CASRRTSGVADTQYF.

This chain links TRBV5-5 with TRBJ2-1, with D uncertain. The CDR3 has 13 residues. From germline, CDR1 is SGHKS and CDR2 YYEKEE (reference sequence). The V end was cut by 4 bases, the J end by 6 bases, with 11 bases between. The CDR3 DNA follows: TGTGCCAGCAGCCCGGATTGGGGCAATGAGCAGTTCTTC. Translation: CASSPDWGNEQFF.

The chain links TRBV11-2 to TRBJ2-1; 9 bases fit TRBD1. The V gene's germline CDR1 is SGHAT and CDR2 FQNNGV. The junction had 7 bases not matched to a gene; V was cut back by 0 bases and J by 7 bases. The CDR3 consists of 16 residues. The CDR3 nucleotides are TGTGCCAGCAGCTTAGATCTGGGACAGGGACTTAATGAGCAGTTCTTC. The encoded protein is CASSLDLGQGLNEQFF.

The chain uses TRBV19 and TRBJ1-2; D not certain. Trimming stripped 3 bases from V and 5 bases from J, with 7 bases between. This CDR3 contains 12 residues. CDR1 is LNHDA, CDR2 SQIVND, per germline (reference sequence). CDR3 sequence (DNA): TGTGCCAGTAGTATCTCCGGATATGGCTACACCTTC. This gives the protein CASSISGYGYTF.

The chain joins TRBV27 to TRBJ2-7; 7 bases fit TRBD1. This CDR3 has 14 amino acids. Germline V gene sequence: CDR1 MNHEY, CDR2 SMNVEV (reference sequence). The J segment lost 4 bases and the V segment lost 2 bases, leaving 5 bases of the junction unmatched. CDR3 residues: CASSLMGQRYEQYF. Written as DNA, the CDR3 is TGTGCCAGCAGTTTAATGGGACAGCGGTACGAGCAGTACTTC.

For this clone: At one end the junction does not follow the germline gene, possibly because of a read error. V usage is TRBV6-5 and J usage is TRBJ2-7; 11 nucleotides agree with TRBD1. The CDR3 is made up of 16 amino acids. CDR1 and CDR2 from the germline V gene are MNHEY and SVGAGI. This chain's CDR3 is CASSYWSRTGGSEQYF. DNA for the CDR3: TGTGCCAGCAGCTACTGGTCGAGGACAGGGGGCTCCGAGCAGTACTTC.

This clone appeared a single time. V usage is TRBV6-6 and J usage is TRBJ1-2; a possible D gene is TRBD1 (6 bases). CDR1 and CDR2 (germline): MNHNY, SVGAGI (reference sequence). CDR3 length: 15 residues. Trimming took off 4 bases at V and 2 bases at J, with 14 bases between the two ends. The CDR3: CASSSSGGINYGYTF. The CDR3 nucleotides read TGTGCCAGCAGTTCCTCTGGGGGCATAAACTATGGCTACACCTTC.

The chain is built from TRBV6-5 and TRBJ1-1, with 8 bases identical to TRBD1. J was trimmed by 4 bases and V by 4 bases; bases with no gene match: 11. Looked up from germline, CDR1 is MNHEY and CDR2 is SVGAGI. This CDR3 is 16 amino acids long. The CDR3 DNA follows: TGTGCCAGCAGTTTTTATCGGACAGGGTCATTCACTGAAGCTTTCTTT. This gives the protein CASSFYRTGSFTEAFF.

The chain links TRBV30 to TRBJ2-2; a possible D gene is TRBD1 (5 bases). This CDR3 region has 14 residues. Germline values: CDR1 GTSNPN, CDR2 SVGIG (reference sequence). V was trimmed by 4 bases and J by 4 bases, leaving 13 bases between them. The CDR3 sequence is CAWTRQLTTGELFF. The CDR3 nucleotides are TGTGCCTGGACCAGACAGCTTACCACCGGGGAGCTGTTTTTT.

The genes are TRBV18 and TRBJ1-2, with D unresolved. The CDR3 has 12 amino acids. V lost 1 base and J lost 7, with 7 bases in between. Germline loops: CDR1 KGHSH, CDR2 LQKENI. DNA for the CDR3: TGTGCCAGCTCACCACTCAGGAGTGGCTACACCTTC. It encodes CASSPLRSGYTF.

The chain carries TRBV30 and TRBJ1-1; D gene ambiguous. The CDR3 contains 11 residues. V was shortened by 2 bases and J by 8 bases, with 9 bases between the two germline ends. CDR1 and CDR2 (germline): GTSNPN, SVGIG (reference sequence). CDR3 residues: CAWSLDHEAFF. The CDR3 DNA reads TGTGCCTGGAGTTTGGACCACGAAGCTTTCTTT.

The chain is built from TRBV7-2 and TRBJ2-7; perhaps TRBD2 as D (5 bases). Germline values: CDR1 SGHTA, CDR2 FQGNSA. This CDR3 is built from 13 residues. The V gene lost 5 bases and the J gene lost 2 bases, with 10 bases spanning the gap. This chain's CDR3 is CASSVISAYEQYF. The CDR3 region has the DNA TGTGCCAGCAGCGTCATTAGCGCCTACGAGCAGTACTTC.

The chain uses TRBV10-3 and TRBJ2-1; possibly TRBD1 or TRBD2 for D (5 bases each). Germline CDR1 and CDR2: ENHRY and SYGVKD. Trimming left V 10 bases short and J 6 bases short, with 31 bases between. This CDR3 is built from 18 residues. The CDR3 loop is CATETSWLGEGIGNEQFF. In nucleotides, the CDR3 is TGTGCCACCGAGACCAGCTGGCTGGGGGAAGGAATCGGCAATGAGCAGTTCTTC.

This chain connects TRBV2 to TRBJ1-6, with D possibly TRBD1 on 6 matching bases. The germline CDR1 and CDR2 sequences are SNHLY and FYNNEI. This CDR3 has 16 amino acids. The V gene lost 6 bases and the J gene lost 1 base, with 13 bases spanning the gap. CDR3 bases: TGTGCCAGCAGGTCCGAGGGGGGTTCCTATAATTCACCCCTCCACTTT. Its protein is CASRSEGGSYNSPLHF.